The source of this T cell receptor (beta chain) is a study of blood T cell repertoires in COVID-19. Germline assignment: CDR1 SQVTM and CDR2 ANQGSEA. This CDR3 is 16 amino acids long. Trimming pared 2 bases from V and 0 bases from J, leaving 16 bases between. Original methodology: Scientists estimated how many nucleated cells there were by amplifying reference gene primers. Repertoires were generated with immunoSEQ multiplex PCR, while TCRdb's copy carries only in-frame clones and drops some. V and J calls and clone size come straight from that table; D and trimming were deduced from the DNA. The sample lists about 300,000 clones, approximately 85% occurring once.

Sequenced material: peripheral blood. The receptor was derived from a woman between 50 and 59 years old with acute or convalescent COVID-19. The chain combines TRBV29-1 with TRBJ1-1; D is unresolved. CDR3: CSVESGRNIMNTEAFF. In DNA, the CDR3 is TGCAGCGTTGAATCTGGCCGTAATATCATGAACACTGAAGCTTTCTTT. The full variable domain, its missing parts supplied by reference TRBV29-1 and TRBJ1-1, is SAVISQKPSRDICQRGTSLTIQCQVDSQVTMMFWYRQQPGQSLTLIATANQGSEATYESGFVIDKFPISRPNLTFSTLTVSNMSPEDSSIYLCSVESGRNIMNTEAFFGQGTRLTVV.